This T cell receptor (beta chain) was sequenced in a study of early T cells in non-severe SARS-CoV-2 infection. Study summary: Sequencing of bulk RNA from unsorted whole blood was done, without chain pairing.

The TCR library protocol was used to attach unique molecular identifiers. These identifiers were attached to individual cDNA molecules. TCRdb reanalysed the 5' RACE reads using MiXCR and keeps one entry per CDR3 protein. The sample includes about 84,000 distinct CDR3 sequences, around 10% of them seen just once. Sequenced: whole blood. This receptor was taken from an adult who was a healthcare worker with PCR-confirmed SARS-CoV-2 infection or an uninfected control (not recorded which).

In DNA form, the CDR3 reads TGCAGCGTTCCCCGAGAGAACAGGGGGCGGGATGGCACTGAAGCTTTCTTT. Protein product: CSVPRENRGRDGTEAFF. The chain carries TRBV29-1 and TRBJ1-1; 9 positions agree with TRBD1. CDR3 length: 17 residues. The junction had 17 bases not matched to a gene; V was cut back by 5 bases and J by 4 bases. Germline V gene lookup returns CDR1 SQVTM and CDR2 ANQGSEA. Complete variable domain (other parts from reference TRBV29-1 and TRBJ1-1): SAVISQKPSRDICQRGTSLTIQCQVDSQVTMMFWYRQQPGQSLTLIATANQGSEATYESGFVIDKFPISRPNLTFSTLTVSNMSPEDSSIYLCSVPRENRGRDGTEAFFGQGTRLTVV.